A selection of T cell receptor beta chains follows, all from one sample in a study of tumor and adjacent non-tumor tissue in lung cancer. TCRdb passed the multiplex PCR reads through MiXCR, listing each CDR3 protein once. The sample shows about 110,000 distinct CDR3 sequences, roughly 84% of them seen only once. Sequenced sample: lung tumor tissue. These receptor sequences come from a man between 65 and 85 years old with non-small cell lung cancer. CDR3s include the opening cysteine and the closing phenylalanine or tryptophan. The D gene is left open where the match is weak.

d_call,v_call,j_call,cdr3_nt,cdr3_aa
NA,TRBV4-2,TRBJ1-4,TGTGCCAACAGCCAAGATCTTTTAAGGGGACATCGGAGGAGACTGTTTTTT,CANSQDLLRGHRRRLFF
NA,TRBV4-2,TRBJ1-4,TGTGCCAGCAGCCATGTACCGTTGGGTGTAGCTAATGAAAGGCTGTTTTTT,CASSHVPLGVANERLFF
NA,TRBV29-1,TRBJ2-3,TGCAGCGTTGAGGCGGCGGGAAAAGATACACGGTATTTT,CSVEAAGKDTRYF
TRBD1,TRBV6-6,TRBJ2-7,TGTGCCAGCAATCCGGTAGGACAGGCCTCCTCCTACGAGCAGTACTTT,CASNPVGQASSYEQYF
TRBD1,TRBV10-3,TRBJ2-2,TGTGCCATCAGTGGGGTCGACAGGGACGCCGGGGAGCTGTTATTT,CAISGVDRDAGELLF
TRBD2,TRBV4-3,TRBJ2-1,TGCGCCAGCAGCCAAGATCAAGCGGGAGCTGAATACAATGAGCAGTTGTTC,CASSQDQAGAEYNEQLF
NA,TRBV5-4,TRBJ2-5,TGTGCCAGCAGCTTAAGGGAGACCCAGCACTTC,CASSLRETQHF
NA,TRBV5-4,TRBJ2-1,TGTACCAGCAGTTTTTCATCTCAGATAAGCAATGAGCAGTTCTTC,CTSSFSSQISNEQFF
TRBD1,TRBV4-3,TRBJ2-1,TGCGCCAGCAGCCAAGATGGACAGGGTCTCTACAATGAGCAGTTCTTC,CASSQDGQGLYNEQFF
NA,TRBV6-5,TRBJ2-1,TGTGCCAGCAGTTTTACCGGAGCAGGGACAAATGAGCAGTTCTTC,CASSFTGAGTNEQFF
NA,TRBV5-5,TRBJ1-2,TGTGCCAGGAACTTGGTTCTAGGGACTCAAGGCTACACCTTC,CARNLVLGTQGYTF
NA,TRBV11-3,TRBJ2-5,TGTGCCAGCAGCTTAGGGATCAGTCTGGACGTGACCCTGTACTTC,CASSLGISLDVTLYF
NA,TRBV4-3,TRBJ1-3,TGCGTCAGCAGCTTAAAAACTGGAAACCCCATATATTTT,CVSSLKTGNPIYF